A single sample gave rise to the 32 T cell receptor beta chains below, sequenced in a study of blood T cell repertoires in COVID-19. The assay was immunoSEQ multiplex PCR, and TCRdb's table has in-frame clones only and misses some. Of about 170,000 clones listed, about four fifths were seen once; the top ten hold 15% to 20%. Sequenced material: peripheral blood. The receptors derive from a woman between 70 and 85 years old who had recovered from COVID-19.

The rearrangement links TRBV4-2 to TRBJ1-4; maybe TRBD1 (6 bases). Trimming stripped 1 base from V and 7 bases from J, with 10 bases between. CDR1 is LGHNA and CDR2 is YNFKEQ in the germline V gene. The CDR3 covers 14 residues. The CDR3 sequence is CASSQARGTEKLFF. The CDR3 region has the DNA TGTGCCAGCAGCCAAGCCAGGGGAACTGAAAAACTGTTTTTT.

The gene calls are TRBV3-1 (or the pseudogene TRBV3-2) and TRBJ2-7, with TRBD1 identical over 8 bases. V was clipped by 4 bases and J by 7 bases; unmatched bases: 9. The CDR3 extends over 14 amino acids. Germline values: CDR1 LGHDT, CDR2 YNNKEL (reference sequence). CDR3 bases: TGTGCCAGCAGCCCGGGGGCAGGGGGCCGAGAGCAGTACTTC. Encoded protein: CASSPGAGGREQYF.

The rearrangement links TRBV19 to TRBJ1-1; a possible D gene is TRBD1 (6 bases). Trimming left V 6 bases short and J 4 bases short, with 12 bases between. The germline CDR1 and CDR2 sequences are LNHDA and SQIVND (reference sequence). There are 13 residues in the CDR3. Here the CDR3 reads CASSQQGGTEAFF. The CDR3 DNA follows: TGTGCCAGTAGCCAACAGGGTGGCACTGAAGCTTTCTTT.

V usage is TRBV5-1 and J usage is TRBJ2-2, with 9 bases that match TRBD2. Germline V lookup: CDR1 SGHRS, CDR2 YFSETQ. The CDR3 has 16 residues. Trimming removed 0 bases from V and 4 bases from J; junction bases left unmatched: 4. The CDR3 bases are TGCGCCAGCAGCTTGGTCAGCGGGGGGTCCACCGGGGAGCTGTTTTTT. It translates to CASSLVSGGSTGELFF.

This chain joins TRBV5-1 and TRBJ2-3; D possibly corresponds to TRBD2 (7 bases). The V and J ends lost 0 bases and 2 bases respectively, with 13 bases between them. There are 16 residues in the CDR3. Germline CDR1 SGHRS, CDR2 YFSETQ. As DNA, the CDR3 is TGCGCCAGCAGCTTGGGGGCGGGGGCCCTCACAGATACGCAGTATTTT. Its protein is CASSLGAGALTDTQYF.

The chain employs TRBV4-1 and TRBJ2-1; 12 bases line up with TRBD2. The J segment lost 0 bases and the V segment lost 4 bases, leaving 7 bases of the junction unmatched. This CDR3 comprises 18 residues. Germline CDR1 MGHRA, CDR2 YSYEKL. CDR3 amino acids: CASSPRLAGATSYNEQFF. The CDR3 coding sequence is TGCGCCAGCAGCCCCCGACTAGCGGGAGCGACCTCCTACAATGAGCAGTTCTTC.

The chain carries TRBV11-2 and TRBJ1-2; weak D call: TRBD1 (6 bases). The CDR3 is 15 amino acids. With 1 base removed from V and 7 bases from J, the gap between germline ends came to 16 bases. Germline values: CDR1 SGHAT, CDR2 FQNNGV. CDR3: CASSLGGRGSGGYTF. Written as DNA, the CDR3 is TGTGCCAGCAGCTTAGGGGGCAGGGGATCTGGTGGCTACACCTTC.

This clone was recorded a few times. The V gene is TRBV10-3, the J gene TRBJ2-7, with 8 bases matching TRBD2. Per germline, CDR1 ENHRY and CDR2 SYGVKD. The length of the CDR3 is 14 residues. The V gene end was trimmed by 3 bases and the J gene end by 4 bases; junction bases not matched to a gene: 5. DNA of the CDR3: TGTGCCATCAGTGATTCGGCGGGAGGATACGAGCAGTACTTC. Protein sequence: CAISDSAGGYEQYF.

V and J are TRBV27 and TRBJ2-7; TRBD1 matches at 7 bases. The germline CDR1 and CDR2 sequences are MNHEY and SMNVEV (reference sequence). The CDR3 contains 13 residues. With V trimmed by 8 bases and J by 3 bases, 7 bases remained unmatched. The CDR3 nucleotides are TGTGCCAGCGCGAGGGCAGGGGGCTACGAGCAGTACTTC. This sequence encodes CASARAGGYEQYF.

The chain links TRBV7-2 to TRBJ2-7, with unresolved D. This CDR3 is 15 amino acids long. Trimming stripped 0 bases from V and 2 bases from J, with 11 bases between. The V gene's germline CDR1 is SGHTA and CDR2 FQGNSA. In DNA, the CDR3 is TGTGCCAGCAGCTTAGCAACCGCCACGGCCTACGAGCAGTACTTC. Translating it yields CASSLATATAYEQYF.

This chain links TRBV19 with TRBJ1-1, with D possibly TRBD1 on 6 matching bases. Germline lookup yields CDR1 LNHDA and CDR2 SQIVND (reference sequence). CDR3 size: 13 residues. The V end was cut by 6 bases, the J end by 3 bases, with 11 bases between. CDR3 coding DNA: TGTGCCAGTAGACCAGGGGTGTACACTGAAGCTTTCTTT. Protein sequence: CASRPGVYTEAFF. Using reference TRBV19 and TRBJ1-1 for the parts outside the CDR3, the full variable domain is DGGITQSPKYLFRKEGQNVTLSCEQNLNHDAMYWYRQDPGQGLRLIYYSQIVNDFQKGDIAEGYSVSREKKESFPLTVTSAQKNPTAFYLCASRPGVYTEAFFGQGTRLTVV.

This chain links TRBV30 with TRBJ1-1, with D perhaps matching TRBD1 (6 bases). CDR3 length: 13 residues. Trimming cost V 0 bases and J 5 bases, with 10 bases left between them. Germline CDR1 GTSNPN, CDR2 SVGIG (reference sequence). The CDR3 loop reads CAWSVQGWTEAFF. As DNA, the CDR3 is TGTGCCTGGAGTGTGCAGGGGTGGACTGAAGCTTTCTTT.

The genes are TRBV9 and TRBJ1-2, with unresolved D. V gave up 3 bases and J gave up 3 bases, with 9 bases separating them. The V gene's germline CDR1 is SGDLS and CDR2 YYNGEE. The CDR3 has 13 residues. The CDR3: CASSGGKDYGYTF. CDR3 DNA: TGTGCCAGCAGCGGCGGTAAAGACTATGGCTACACCTTC.

In its sample, this clone was seen a few times. The chain has TRBV7-3 and TRBJ2-2; 8 positions match TRBD2. This CDR3 comprises 14 residues. Germline V gene sequence: CDR1 SGHTA, CDR2 FQGTGA. V was pared by 3 bases and J by 6 bases, with 3 bases of the junction left unmatched. The DNA for the CDR3 is TGTGCCAGCAGCTTGGGGACTAGGGCCGGGGAGCTGTTTTTT. The encoded protein is CASSLGTRAGELFF.

The chain employs TRBV7-3 and TRBJ2-3, with D maybe TRBD2 (5 bases). The V gene's germline CDR1 is SGHTA and CDR2 FQGTGA. This CDR3 region has 15 residues. Trimming removed 4 bases at V and 6 bases at J, with 17 bases between. Here the CDR3 reads CASSSSLTPGDTQYF. The CDR3 DNA sequence: TGTGCCAGCAGCTCATCACTAACCCCGGGGGATACGCAGTATTTT. Supplemented by reference TRBV7-3 and TRBJ2-3, the full variable domain reads GAGVSQTPSNKVTEKGKYVELRCDPISGHTALYWYRQSLGQGPEFLIYFQGTGAADDSGLPNDRFFAVRPEGSVSTLKIQRTERGDSAVYLCASSSSLTPGDTQYFGPGTRLTVL.

This sequence joins TRBV5-8 and TRBJ1-6, with a possible D match to TRBD1 (6 bases). The CDR3 spans 14 residues. Germline assignment: CDR1 SGHTS and CDR2 YDEGEE. Trimming pared 6 bases from V and 6 bases from J, leaving 13 bases between. CDR3 region: CASTPRGLNSPLHF. The DNA for the CDR3 is TGTGCCAGCACCCCCAGGGGCCTTAATTCACCCCTCCACTTT.

The gene calls are TRBV5-6 and TRBJ1-2; TRBD1 is a possible D gene (5 bases). V lost 3 bases, J lost 4 bases, and 19 bases lay in between. Per germline, CDR1 SGHDT and CDR2 YYEEEE. This CDR3 has 16 amino acids. The CDR3 loop reads CASSWAGTPGPYGYTF. CDR3 DNA: TGTGCCAGCAGCTGGGCCGGGACTCCGGGTCCCTATGGCTACACCTTC.

The rearrangement links TRBV10-3 to TRBJ1-1, with TRBD1 matching 7 bases. V dropped 7 bases and J dropped 3; count of bases not matched to a gene: 8. The CDR3 is made up of 14 amino acids. In germline, CDR1 is ENHRY, CDR2 SYGVKD. CDR3 nucleotide sequence: TGTGCCATCACCCCGACAGGGTTCGACACTGAAGCTTTCTTT. Translated, it gives CAITPTGFDTEAFF.

The V call is TRBV6-5, the J call TRBJ1-6; TRBD1 might be the D (5 bases). CDR1 is MNHEY, CDR2 SVGAGI, per germline. This CDR3 is 14 amino acids long. The V gene lost 10 bases and the J gene lost 7 bases, with 17 bases spanning the gap. For the CDR3, the DNA is TGTGCCAACAGCCCGGACGGGGGAAATTCACCCCTCCACTTT. Encoded protein: CANSPDGGNSPLHF.

The chain employs TRBV6-5 and TRBJ1-3; 7 nucleotides agree with TRBD1. V lost 7 bases, J lost 1 base, and 1 base stayed unmatched. CDR1 and CDR2 from the germline V gene are MNHEY and SVGAGI. The CDR3 runs to 13 residues. The CDR3 protein is CASTGGSGNTIYF. The CDR3 DNA reads TGTGCCAGCACAGGGGGTTCTGGAAACACCATATATTTT.

V usage is TRBV4-2 and J usage is TRBJ2-2; 14 bases line up with TRBD2. CDR3 length: 20 residues. After removal of 3 bases from V and 3 bases from J, the junction contained 12 bases not matched to a gene. Per the germline V gene, CDR1 is LGHNA and CDR2 is YNFKEQ. The CDR3 is CASSHRPGLAGVWDTGELFF. As DNA, the CDR3 is TGTGCCAGCAGCCATCGCCCGGGACTAGCGGGAGTGTGGGACACCGGGGAGCTGTTTTTT.

DNA for the CDR3: TGTGCCAGCAGCCGGGACAGGGAAGGTTCACCCCTCCACTTT. It specifies CASSRDREGSPLHF. V gene TRBV3-1 (or the pseudogene TRBV3-2) combines with J gene TRBJ1-6; TRBD1 aligns across 9 bases. This CDR3 is built from 14 residues. Germline lookup yields CDR1 LGHDT and CDR2 YNNKEL (reference sequence). Unmatched junction bases numbered 4, after V lost 4 bases and J lost 9 bases.

In DNA, the CDR3 is TGTGCCAGCAGCACTTCGGTCACTGAAGCTTTCTTT. Translation gives CASSTSVTEAFF. The chain is built from TRBV2 and TRBJ1-1; D is ambiguous. CDR3 length equals 12 residues. V dropped 6 bases and J dropped 4 bases, with 9 bases sitting between them. From germline, CDR1 is SNHLY and CDR2 FYNNEI.

This chain connects TRBV11-2 to TRBJ2-3; TRBD2 aligns across 10 bases. Germline V gene data show CDR1 as SGHAT and CDR2 as FQNNGV. V was clipped by 5 bases and J by 2 bases; unmatched bases: 13. This CDR3 has 18 residues. CDR3 sequence (DNA): TGTGCCAGCAGCCCCAGGGGTTTAGCGGGGGGCCCCACAGATACGCAGTATTTT. Translating gives CASSPRGLAGGPTDTQYF.

The chain is built from TRBV6-4 and TRBJ1-2; 9 bases align to TRBD1. The length of the CDR3 is 16 residues. CDR1 is MRHNA, CDR2 SNTAGT, per germline. V trimming: 0 bases; J trimming: 4 bases; junction bases outside the gene matches: 6. The CDR3 is CASSDSRTGDLYGYTF. In nucleotides, the CDR3 is TGTGCCAGCAGTGACTCGAGGACAGGGGATCTCTATGGCTACACCTTC.

The rearrangement links TRBV14 to TRBJ1-4; D gene unclear. V gave up 0 bases and J gave up 0 bases, with 14 bases separating them. Looked up from germline, CDR1 is SGHDN and CDR2 is FVKESK. The CDR3 is 18 amino acids. The CDR3, as DNA: TGTGCCAGCAGCCAAGATGGAGGGTTTTGGGCAACTAATGAAAAACTGTTTTTT. It yields the protein CASSQDGGFWATNEKLFF.

V is TRBV6-4 and J is TRBJ1-1; D uncertain. This CDR3 spans 13 amino acids. V was trimmed by 4 bases and J by 1 base, leaving 7 bases between them. Germline V gene lookup returns CDR1 MRHNA and CDR2 SNTAGT. The CDR3 region is CASSVEENTEAFF. CDR3 DNA sequence: TGTGCCAGCAGTGTGGAGGAGAACACTGAAGCTTTCTTT.

This sequence joins TRBV30 and TRBJ2-3; D ambiguous. Trimming left V 0 bases short and J 6 bases short, with 10 bases between. The germline CDR1 and CDR2 sequences are GTSNPN and SVGIG (reference sequence). CDR3 size: 13 residues. The CDR3 loop reads CAWSVYREDTQYF. CDR3 sequence (DNA): TGTGCCTGGAGTGTTTATCGCGAGGATACGCAGTATTTT.

The rearrangement links TRBV7-9 to TRBJ1-1; tentative D call: TRBD1 (6 bases). V lost 2 bases, J lost 7 bases, and 8 bases lay in between. Per the germline V gene, CDR1 is SEHNR and CDR2 is FQNEAQ (reference sequence). CDR3 length: 12 amino acids. CDR3 in amino acids: CASSLRGFEAFF. The CDR3 DNA sequence: TGTGCCAGCAGCTTAAGGGGGTTTGAAGCTTTCTTT.

V is TRBV7-2 and J is TRBJ2-1; maybe TRBD1 (6 bases). This CDR3 contains 15 residues. Germline CDR1 is SGHTA and CDR2 is FQGNSA. Trimming pared 5 bases from V and 5 bases from J, leaving 16 bases between. The CDR3: CASSPTGEANNEQFF. The CDR3 bases are TGTGCCAGCAGCCCGACAGGTGAGGCCAACAATGAGCAGTTCTTC.

The chain combines TRBV3-1 (or the pseudogene TRBV3-2) with TRBJ1-2; D ambiguous. Per germline, CDR1 LGHDT and CDR2 YNNKEL (reference sequence). Trimming cost V 4 bases and J 8 bases, with 14 bases left between them. CDR3 length equals 13 residues. CDR3 region: CASSPSGAGGYTF. CDR3 DNA: TGTGCCAGCAGCCCTTCTGGCGCGGGGGGCTACACCTTC.

This sequence joins TRBV18 and TRBJ2-7; the D gene is possibly TRBD1 (6 bases). This CDR3 spans 13 amino acids. The V gene's germline CDR1 is KGHSH and CDR2 LQKENI. Trimming removed 6 bases at V and 1 base at J, with 10 bases between. CDR3 DNA sequence: TGTGCCAGCTCCCGGGACACATCCTACGAGCAGTACTTC. Its protein product is CASSRDTSYEQYF. Complete variable domain (other parts from reference TRBV18 and TRBJ2-7): NAGVMQNPRHLVRRRGQEARLRCSPMKGHSHVYWYRQLPEEGLKFMVYLQKENIIDESGMPKERFSAEFPKEGPSILRIQQVVRGDSAAYFCASSRDTSYEQYFGPGTRLTVT.